What follows are 23 T cell receptor beta chains derived from one specimen sequenced in a study of Ad26.COV2.S vaccination and SARS-CoV-2 variants. Produced via immunoSEQ multiplex PCR; TCRdb's table is partial and in-frame only. The data hold fewer than 600,000 clones, with about 88% observed a single time. As for treatment: some 20 received Ad26.COV2.S at low or high dose, single or two shots; roughly five received placebo; per-sample allocation not given. Following the first vaccine or placebo injection, samples were taken on day 63. The source material was peripheral blood, sampled in a trial of Ad26.COV2.S vaccine versus placebo. These receptors all come from a person aged 18 to 59 who received the Ad26.COV2.S COVID-19 vaccine or a placebo.

The chain is built from TRBV2 and TRBJ1-2; the match to TRBD1 covers 8 bases. There are 14 residues in the CDR3. The V segment lost 6 bases and the J segment 4 bases; nucleotides outside the gene matches: 7. The germline CDR1 and CDR2 sequences are SNHLY and FYNNEI. The CDR3 nucleotides read TGTGCCAGCAGGGACAGGGCACTGGGCTATGGCTACACCTTC. Protein sequence: CASRDRALGYGYTF.

The chain combines TRBV27 with TRBJ2-7, with D tentatively TRBD1 (5 bases). The CDR3 is made up of 13 amino acids. V lost 3 bases, J lost 2 bases, and 8 bases lay in between. The V gene's germline CDR1 is MNHEY and CDR2 SMNVEV (reference sequence). DNA for the CDR3: TGTGCCAGCAGTTTTCAGGGCCCCTACGAGCAGTACTTC. Amino acid sequence: CASSFQGPYEQYF.

This sequence joins TRBV30 and TRBJ1-2, with a weak D call TRBD1 (5 bases). In germline, CDR1 is GTSNPN, CDR2 SVGIG (reference sequence). V was trimmed by 0 bases and J by 10 bases, leaving 15 bases between them. CDR3 length equals 13 residues. DNA for the CDR3: TGTGCCTGGAGTGTACGGGGGGATCTCGACTACACCTTC. Translated: CAWSVRGDLDYTF.

The rearrangement links TRBV27 to TRBJ1-5; D gene uncertain. V was shortened by 2 bases and J by 3 bases, with 17 bases between the two germline ends. The CDR3 spans 17 residues. From germline, CDR1 is MNHEY and CDR2 SMNVEV (reference sequence). CDR3 loop: CASSLQSNLFNNQPQHF. Here the CDR3 DNA reads TGTGCCAGCAGTTTACAGAGCAACCTTTTTAACAATCAGCCCCAGCATTTT.

This clone was detected only once. The chain carries TRBV7-9 and TRBJ2-5; a possible D gene is TRBD2 (6 bases). The CDR3 spans 15 residues. V was trimmed by 6 bases and J by 1 base, leaving 15 bases between them. Germline CDR1 SEHNR, CDR2 FQNEAQ (reference sequence). CDR3 region: CASSSPGLTQETQYF. The DNA of the CDR3 is TGTGCCAGCAGTTCGCCCGGACTAACCCAAGAGACCCAGTACTTC.

The chain couples TRBV18 to TRBJ2-2; the D is unclear. Germline lookup yields CDR1 KGHSH and CDR2 LQKENI. Trimming cost V 4 bases and J 1 base, with 7 bases left between them. The CDR3 extends over 14 amino acids. This chain's CDR3 is CASSLLQNTGELFF. CDR3 DNA sequence: TGTGCCAGCTCACTTCTCCAGAACACCGGGGAGCTGTTTTTT.

The chain couples TRBV5-1 to TRBJ2-5, with 8 positions matching TRBD1. Trimming took 4 bases from V and 4 from J; bases not matched to a gene: 6. This CDR3 region has 14 residues. Germline lookup yields CDR1 SGHRS and CDR2 YFSETQ. CDR3: CASSAGQVGETQYF. The CDR3 region has the DNA TGCGCCAGCAGCGCGGGACAGGTCGGAGAGACCCAGTACTTC.

The genes are TRBV2 and TRBJ1-6; 10 positions agree with TRBD1. Trimming removed 6 bases from V and 9 bases from J; junction bases left unmatched: 5. The CDR3 runs 14 residues. Germline CDR1 reads SNHLY; CDR2 reads FYNNEI. The CDR3 sequence is CASRGTGESSPLHF. CDR3 bases: TGTGCCAGCAGAGGGACAGGGGAGAGTTCACCCCTCCACTTT.

The gene calls are TRBV18 and TRBJ2-3; TRBD2 matches 8 bases. V was clipped by 2 bases and J by 2 bases; unmatched bases: 9. Germline V lookup: CDR1 KGHSH, CDR2 LQKENI. This CDR3 has 17 amino acids. The CDR3 region has the DNA TGTGCCAGCTCACCAATGATCGCGGGGGGACTCACAGATACGCAGTATTTT. Translation gives CASSPMIAGGLTDTQYF.

A note on this clone: Other nucleotide sequences from this sample produce the same CDR3. The chain combines TRBV6-2 or TRBV6-3 with TRBJ2-1, with D maybe TRBD1 (6 bases). Trimming left V 3 bases short and J 2 bases short, with 8 bases between. The germline gives CDR1 MNHEY, CDR2 SVGEGT. This CDR3 is built from 14 residues. CDR3 region: CASSYAGAYNEQFF. The CDR3 DNA follows: TGTGCCAGCAGTTATGCAGGGGCCTACAATGAGCAGTTCTTC.

The V call is TRBV7-9, the J call TRBJ2-1, with a tentative D call TRBD1 (5 bases). Germline-derived CDR1 and CDR2 are SEHNR and FQNEAQ (reference sequence). Trimming took off 5 bases at V and 5 bases at J, with 25 bases between the two ends. This CDR3 has 18 residues. CDR3 nucleotides: TGTGCCAGCAGCCCCCTCTTTTTCCTTGCTAGGGGCAACAATGAGCAGTTCTTC. Protein: CASSPLFFLARGNNEQFF.

The chain is built from TRBV12-5 and TRBJ2-2; TRBD2 might be the D (6 bases). Looked up from germline, CDR1 is LGHNT and CDR2 is FRNRAP. With 5 bases removed from V and 4 bases from J, the gap between germline ends came to 17 bases. The CDR3 runs to 16 residues. This chain's CDR3 is CASGQDLPGGTGELFF. In DNA form, the CDR3 reads TGTGCTAGTGGTCAGGACTTACCCGGGGGCACCGGGGAGCTGTTTTTT.

This clone was seen a few times. V and J are TRBV3-1 (or the pseudogene TRBV3-2) and TRBJ2-7; TRBD1 matches at 9 bases. Germline V gene data show CDR1 as LGHDT and CDR2 as YNNKEL (reference sequence). The CDR3 runs to 14 residues. V lost 4 bases, J lost 6 bases, and 7 bases stayed unmatched. The chain's CDR3 is CASSRQGGRGEQYF. In DNA, the CDR3 is TGTGCCAGCAGCCGACAGGGGGGTAGAGGCGAGCAGTACTTC.

V usage is TRBV6-1 and J usage is TRBJ1-2; a weak D match, TRBD1 (6 bases). The CDR3 consists of 15 residues. Germline V gene data show CDR1 as MNHNS and CDR2 as SASEGT. V lost 5 bases and J lost 4, with 17 bases in between. This CDR3 is CASSLAGQPTYGYTF. The DNA of the CDR3 is TGTGCCAGCAGTCTTGCCGGACAGCCCACCTATGGCTACACCTTC.

The J gene is TRBJ2-5, the V gene TRBV6-5; D might be TRBD1 (5 bases). Trimming shortened V by 5 bases and J by 4 bases, and 14 bases separated the two germline ends. Germline V gene sequence: CDR1 MNHEY, CDR2 SVGAGI. The CDR3 spans 14 residues. The CDR3 nucleotides read TGTGCCAGCAGTACAGACCCAGGGCGAGAGACCCAGTACTTC. Protein sequence: CASSTDPGRETQYF.

The chain couples TRBV7-9 to TRBJ2-3, with 10 nucleotides matching TRBD2. CDR1 is SEHNR and CDR2 is FQNEAQ in the germline V gene (reference sequence). This CDR3 spans 17 amino acids. V shed 2 bases, J shed 4 bases, and the junction held 9 bases outside the gene matches. Here the CDR3 reads CASSLTLAGDYSDTQYF. The DNA of the CDR3 is TGTGCCAGCAGCTTAACTCTAGCGGGAGATTACTCAGATACGCAGTATTTT.

The V call is TRBV5-1, the J call TRBJ1-1, with no clear D. Trimming removed 0 bases from V and 4 bases from J, with 10 bases in between. The CDR3 is made up of 14 amino acids. Germline values: CDR1 SGHRS, CDR2 YFSETQ. CDR3 nucleotide sequence: TGCGCCAGCAGCTTGGATCCGGGAGGCACTGAAGCTTTCTTT. This gives the protein CASSLDPGGTEAFF.

This clone has more than one count but fewer than ten. The chain employs TRBV28 and TRBJ2-7; D remains unclear. Trimming left V 4 bases short and J 5 bases short, with 15 bases between. The CDR3 is made up of 14 amino acids. Germline values: CDR1 MDHEN, CDR2 SYDVKM. CDR3 residues: CASSSLHRPHEQYF. CDR3 nucleotides: TGTGCCAGCAGTTCCCTACACAGACCCCACGAGCAGTACTTC.

A few counts support this clone. V is TRBV4-1 and J is TRBJ1-5; D may be TRBD1 (5 bases). Germline V gene data show CDR1 as MGHRA and CDR2 as YSYEKL. The CDR3 is 15 residues long. V shed 1 base and J shed 2 bases, with 9 bases lying between them. CDR3 DNA sequence: TGCGCCAGCAGCCAAGCTATAGGGGGCAATCAGCCCCAGCATTTT. As protein: CASSQAIGGNQPQHF.

The rearrangement links TRBV5-1 to TRBJ2-3; perhaps TRBD2 as D (5 bases). Germline V lookup: CDR1 SGHRS, CDR2 YFSETQ. V lost 0 bases to trimming and J lost 3 bases, with 14 bases between them. This CDR3 has 16 amino acids. The CDR3 coding sequence is TGCGCCAGCAGCTTGGAGCGGCAGGTGGGGACAGATACGCAGTATTTT. This translates into CASSLERQVGTDTQYF.

The J gene is TRBJ2-1, the V gene TRBV4-1; 7 nucleotides align to TRBD1. With V trimmed by 3 bases and J by 4 bases, 6 bases remained unmatched. Looked up from germline, CDR1 is MGHRA and CDR2 is YSYEKL. There are 15 residues in the CDR3. The CDR3 DNA follows: TGCGCCAGCAGCCAGGGACAGCTACATTACAATGAGCAGTTCTTC. Residues: CASSQGQLHYNEQFF.

This chain connects TRBV27 to TRBJ2-7, with 7 bases identical to TRBD1. With 10 bases clipped from V and 4 bases from J, the junction kept 7 bases outside the gene matches. CDR1 and CDR2 from the germline V gene are MNHEY and SMNVEV (reference sequence). CDR3 length equals 12 residues. This CDR3 reads CATRTGAYEQYF. The CDR3 bases are TGTGCCACCCGAACAGGGGCTTACGAGCAGTACTTC.

The V gene is TRBV7-3, the J gene TRBJ1-5; TRBD1 agrees at 8 bases. With 5 bases clipped from V and 6 bases from J, the junction kept 3 bases outside the gene matches. Per germline, CDR1 SGHTA and CDR2 FQGTGA. The CDR3 has 13 amino acids. The DNA of the CDR3 is TGTGCCAGCAGCCAGGGGGCCCGTCAGCCCCAGCATTTT. Translated, it gives CASSQGARQPQHF.